The 13 T cell receptor beta chains given below trace back to one sample, sequenced in a study of blood T cell repertoires in COVID-19. Produced via immunoSEQ multiplex PCR; TCRdb's table is partial and in-frame only. The profile covers a few hundred thousand clones, with 80% to 90% appearing a single time and about 1.5% taken by the ten largest. Sequenced input: peripheral blood. The receptor source for this set is a woman in her thirties or forties who had recovered from COVID-19.

The chain employs TRBV7-3 and TRBJ2-3; D is perhaps TRBD1 (6 bases). The germline V gene has CDR1 SGHTA and CDR2 FQGTGA. This CDR3 contains 15 residues. V lost 5 bases to trimming and J lost 3 bases, with 15 bases between them. The CDR3 region has the DNA TGTGCCAGCAGCCAAACCCAACAGGGAACAGATACGCAGTATTTT. Translated, it gives CASSQTQQGTDTQYF.

This chain joins TRBV4-2 and TRBJ2-5, with 9 nucleotides matching TRBD2. The V gene's germline CDR1 is LGHNA and CDR2 YNFKEQ. V lost 4 bases, J lost 3 bases, and 6 bases stayed unmatched. The CDR3 runs to 15 residues. The CDR3: CASSPGERGEETQYF. The CDR3 DNA is TGTGCCAGCAGCCCCGGGGAGCGGGGGGAAGAGACCCAGTACTTC.

The V and J genes are TRBV7-9 and TRBJ2-5; possible D gene TRBD2, 6 bases. V dropped 4 bases and J dropped 5 bases, with 14 bases sitting between them. Germline assignment: CDR1 SEHNR and CDR2 FQNEAQ (reference sequence). The CDR3 is made up of 14 amino acids. The CDR3 sequence: CASSSPEGRETQYF. The CDR3 DNA reads as TGTGCCAGCAGCTCTCCGGAGGGGCGGGAGACCCAGTACTTC.

As regards this clone: Other DNA sequences in this specimen translate into the identical CDR3. V is TRBV5-6 and J is TRBJ2-1, with D unclear. Trimming took 4 bases from V and 4 from J, leaving 3 bases between them. CDR1 and CDR2 (germline): SGHDT, YYEEEE. The CDR3 has 11 amino acids. In nucleotides, the CDR3 is TGTGCCAGCAGCCTTTACAATGAGCAGTTCTTC. This sequence encodes CASSLYNEQFF.

The chain links TRBV5-8 to TRBJ2-3, with 7 bases matching TRBD2. The germline CDR1 and CDR2 sequences are SGHTS and YDEGEE. With V trimmed by 3 bases and J by 2 bases, 9 bases remained unmatched. This CDR3 has 16 residues. CDR3 region: CASSSSSGDFTDTQYF. CDR3 bases: TGTGCCAGCAGCTCCTCGAGCGGGGATTTCACAGATACGCAGTATTTT. The entire variable domain, with the rest obtained from reference TRBV5-8 and TRBJ2-3, is as follows: EAGVTQSPTHLIKTRGQQATLRCSPISGHTSVYWYQQALGLGLQFLLWYDEGEERNRGNFPPRFSGRQFPNYSSELNVNALELEDSALYLCASSSSSGDFTDTQYFGPGTRLTVL.

The chain joins TRBV10-3 to TRBJ2-3, with TRBD2 identical over 11 bases. The germline CDR1 and CDR2 sequences are ENHRY and SYGVKD. Trimming at V came to 2 bases and at J to 3 bases, leaving 4 bases not matched to a gene. CDR3 length equals 16 residues. CDR3 sequence: CAISETGTSGTDTQYF. The CDR3 nucleotides read TGTGCCATCAGTGAGACAGGGACTAGCGGAACAGATACGCAGTATTTT.

This sequence joins TRBV5-1 and TRBJ2-7; TRBD1 matches 12 bases. CDR3 size: 15 residues. V lost 0 bases to trimming and J lost 7 bases; unmatched junction nucleotides: 5. Per germline, CDR1 SGHRS and CDR2 YFSETQ. CDR3 nucleotides: TGCGCCAGCAGCTTGGTGGGGACAGGGGGCGGAGAGCAGTACTTC. It codes for CASSLVGTGGGEQYF.

This chain uses TRBV9 with TRBJ1-1; D remains unclear. CDR3 length equals 14 residues. The germline CDR1 and CDR2 sequences are SGDLS and YYNGEE. V was clipped by 0 bases and J by 2 bases, with 8 bases between them. The DNA of the CDR3 is TGTGCCAGCAGCGTAGCTACAGCTAACACTGAAGCTTTCTTT. Protein product: CASSVATANTEAFF.

This sequence joins TRBV12-5 and TRBJ1-5; TRBD1 matches at 10 bases. The CDR3 is 19 residues long. Germline V gene sequence: CDR1 LGHNT, CDR2 FRNRAP. Unmatched junction bases numbered 10, after V lost 2 bases and J lost 0 bases. Here the CDR3 reads CASGLTSTGGRYSNQPQHF. For the CDR3, the DNA is TGTGCTAGTGGTTTGACCTCGACAGGGGGCCGATATAGCAATCAGCCCCAGCATTTT. Looking up the rest from reference TRBV12-5 and TRBJ1-5 gives the full variable domain: DARVTQTPRHKVTEMGQEVTMRCQPILGHNTVFWYRQTMMQGLELLAYFRNRAPLDDSGMPKDRFSAEMPDATLATLKIQPSEPRDSAVYFCASGLTSTGGRYSNQPQHFGDGTRLSIL.

The chain couples TRBV15 to TRBJ2-7; 13 bases line up with TRBD2. Germline V CDR1 and CDR2: LNHNV, YYDKDF (reference sequence). The CDR3 sequence is 17 residues long. With 8 bases clipped from V and 6 bases from J, the junction kept 16 bases outside the gene matches. CDR3 sequence: CATSEPLLAGGASEQYF. In DNA, the CDR3 is TGTGCCACCTCCGAACCCTTACTAGCGGGGGGGGCGAGCGAGCAGTACTTC. Full variable domain (remainder filled in from reference TRBV15 and TRBJ2-7): DAMVIQNPRYQVTQFGKPVTLSCSQTLNHNVMYWYQQKSSQAPKLLFHYYDKDFNNEADTPDNFQSRRPNTSFCFLDIRSPGLGDTAMYLCATSEPLLAGGASEQYFGPGTRLTVT.

This sequence joins TRBV5-1 and TRBJ2-5; no definite D call. V lost 1 base to trimming and J lost 3 bases, with 4 bases between them. The CDR3 runs to 12 residues. Germline V gene data show CDR1 as SGHRS and CDR2 as YFSETQ. In DNA form, the CDR3 reads TGCGCCAGCAGCTTGAGCGAAGAGACCCAGTACTTC. It is translated as CASSLSEETQYF.

This chain joins TRBV5-8 and TRBJ1-5; the match to TRBD1 covers 9 bases. V gave up 0 bases and J gave up 7 bases; unmatched junction bases: 8. The CDR3 covers 16 residues. Germline V CDR1 and CDR2: SGHTS, YDEGEE. DNA for the CDR3: TGTGCCAGCAGCTTGGGACAGGGGGTTGCCCGCCAGCCCCAGCATTTT. This codes for CASSLGQGVARQPQHF.

The rearrangement links TRBV10-2 to TRBJ2-7; 9 bases align to TRBD1. J was trimmed by 4 bases and V by 3 bases; bases with no gene match: 7. There are 15 residues in the CDR3. Looked up from germline, CDR1 is WSHSY and CDR2 is SAAADI. CDR3: CASSDQGQGTYEQYF. Written as DNA, the CDR3 is TGCGCCAGCAGTGACCAGGGACAGGGAACTTACGAGCAGTACTTC.